Listed below are T cell receptor beta chains from one sample, sequenced in a study of cytomegalovirus exposure and HLA in healthy donors. Libraries were prepared by immunoSEQ multiplex PCR; TCRdb keeps only in-frame clonotypes and omits some of them. The data hold about 200,000 clones, with 65% to 80% observed a single time. Input material: PBMCs. The receptors were sampled from a man aged 50 or older in good health and CMV-seronegative. Each CDR3 is given with its conserved first and last residue. D genes are given only for firm matches. Clone size is not always given. Where it is, it says once, few, many or a class for expanded clones.

cdr3_nt cdr3_aa clone_size j_call v_call d_call
TGTGCCAGCAGTGGCCGGGACAGACTGCAAGAGACCCAGTACTTC CASSGRDRLQETQYF - TRBJ2-5 TRBV6-1 TRBD1
TGTGCCAGTAGTTTGGGCGGGAGGGCCGCTTACAATGAGCAGTTCTTC CASSLGGRAAYNEQFF - TRBJ2-1 TRBV19 TRBD2
TGTGCCAGCAGCCCTCTAGCGGGGGAAACCTACGAGCAGTACTTC CASSPLAGETYEQYF - TRBJ2-7 TRBV7-6 TRBD2
TGCGCCAGCAGCTTTACAGGGGCCGGGGAGCTGTTTTTT CASSFTGAGELFF few TRBJ2-2 TRBV5-1 TRBD1
TGTGCCAGCAGCCCAGGCGGGTTCAGCAATCAGCCCCAGCATTTT CASSPGGFSNQPQHF - TRBJ1-5 TRBV7-2 -
TGCGCCAGCAGCCCGAATGGGGGGGGCGGAACTAATGAAAAACTGTTTTTT CASSPNGGGGTNEKLFF - TRBJ1-4 TRBV4-1 -
TGTGCCAGCAGTTACGGGGGACAGGGGAAGGAAAAACTGTTTTTT CASSYGGQGKEKLFF - TRBJ1-4 TRBV6-6 TRBD1
TGTGCCAGTACCTCACCGGGACTAGCGGGAGCCATCGGGGAGCTGTTTTTT CASTSPGLAGAIGELFF - TRBJ2-2 TRBV19 TRBD2
TGTGCCAGAAGGACGGGAACCTACGAGCAGTACTTC CARRTGTYEQYF - TRBJ2-7 TRBV6-4 -
TGTGCCAGCAGTTGGGGGGGGCTGAACACTGAAGCTTTCTTT CASSWGGLNTEAFF - TRBJ1-1 TRBV6-1 -
TGTGCCAGCAGGGACCTGGGACAGGGAAAGCAAGAGACCCAGTACTTC CASRDLGQGKQETQYF - TRBJ2-5 TRBV2 TRBD1
TGCGCCAGCAGCTTGGTAGGGGGGAACACTGAAGCTTTCTTT CASSLVGGNTEAFF once TRBJ1-1 TRBV5-1 -
TGTGCCAGCAGCGCCTTGGACAGGGCTCTCACCGGGGAGCTGTTTTTT CASSALDRALTGELFF - TRBJ2-2 TRBV9 TRBD1
TGTGCCAGCAGTCGGGAGGGTAATTCACCCCTCCACTTT CASSREGNSPLHF - TRBJ1-6 TRBV6-5 -
TGTGCCACAAGGACTAGCGGGAGGGCCGGGTATGGCGGGGAGCTGTTTTTT CATRTSGRAGYGGELFF - TRBJ2-2 TRBV10-3 TRBD2
TGTGCCAGCAGCTCCGGACAGTCTCCTGGAAACACCATATATTTT CASSSGQSPGNTIYF once TRBJ1-3 TRBV9 -
TGTGCCAGCAGCTTAGTCACTAGCGGGAGGTTTAAGACCCAGTACTTC CASSLVTSGRFKTQYF - TRBJ2-5 TRBV11-2 TRBD2
TGCGCCAGCAGCTTCTTAACAGGGACCTACAATGAGCAGTTCTTC CASSFLTGTYNEQFF - TRBJ2-1 TRBV5-1 -
TGCGCCAGCAGCGCGGGACTAAACACCGGGGAGCTGTTTTTT CASSAGLNTGELFF - TRBJ2-2 TRBV5-1 TRBD2
TGTGCCAGTAGTAGGACAGGGGATCAGCCCCAGCATTTT CASSRTGDQPQHF - TRBJ1-5 TRBV19 TRBD1
TGTGCCAGCAGTGAAGGGCAGATAGCCAAAAACATTCAGTACTTC CASSEGQIAKNIQYF - TRBJ2-4 TRBV2 -
TGTGCCAGCAGCCCCGGCGGTTCTCAGCCCCAGCATTTT CASSPGGSQPQHF - TRBJ1-5 TRBV2 -
TGTGCCAGCAGCTCCGCGACTAGCGGACTTTTTTCCTACAATGAGCAGTTCTTC CASSSATSGLFSYNEQFF - TRBJ2-1 TRBV27 TRBD2
TGTGCTAGTGGTTTGGAGGGGGCTAGCAATCAGCCCCAGCATTTT CASGLEGASNQPQHF - TRBJ1-5 TRBV12-5 TRBD1
TGTGCCAGCTCACCGAAGGACAGGGAGGAGACCCAGTACTTC CASSPKDREETQYF few TRBJ2-5 TRBV18 TRBD1
TGTGCCAGCAGTTTTGGACAGGGTGGGTACGAGCAGTACTTC CASSFGQGGYEQYF - TRBJ2-7 TRBV27 TRBD1
TGCGCCAGCAGCGTTACTAGCGGCGCCTACAATGAGCAGTTCTTC CASSVTSGAYNEQFF - TRBJ2-1 TRBV5-1 TRBD2